Shown below are 32 T cell receptor beta chains from a single sample sequenced in a study of cytomegalovirus exposure and HLA in healthy donors. The study ran its PCR with 60 Vbeta and 13 Jbeta primers. Sequencing used immunoSEQ multiplex PCR; TCRdb keeps in-frame clones, though not all of them. This repertoire shows over 100,000 clones, approximately 80% found once; its top ten account for 1.3% to 1.5%. Sequenced input: PBMCs. These receptors all come from a female donor in good health and CMV-seronegative.

The V gene is TRBV5-4, the J gene TRBJ2-7; D might be TRBD1 (5 bases). The CDR3 runs to 15 residues. Per germline, CDR1 SGHNT and CDR2 YYREEE (reference sequence). V was cut by 0 bases and J by 2 bases, with 12 bases left in between. CDR3 sequence reads: CASSLGGPATYEQYF. The CDR3 nucleotides are TGTGCCAGCAGCTTGGGGGGCCCGGCGACCTACGAGCAGTACTTC.

The chain combines TRBV9 with TRBJ2-5; 8 bases fit TRBD2. The CDR3 loop spans 13 amino acids. Trimming took 1 base from V and 4 from J; bases not matched to a gene: 0. The germline gives CDR1 SGDLS, CDR2 YYNGEE. CDR3 sequence (DNA): TGTGCCAGCAGCGTAACTAGCGGAGAGACCCAGTACTTC. Its protein product is CASSVTSGETQYF. Full variable domain (outside the CDR3, taken from reference TRBV9 and TRBJ2-5): DSGVTQTPKHLITATGQRVTLRCSPRSGDLSVYWYQQSLDQGLQFLIQYYNGEERAKGNILERFSAQQFPDLHSELNLSSLELGDSALYFCASSVTSGETQYFGPGTRLLVL.

V gene TRBV19 combines with J gene TRBJ2-1; tentative D call: TRBD1 (6 bases). CDR1 is LNHDA and CDR2 is SQIVND in the germline V gene (reference sequence). The CDR3 consists of 15 residues. V lost 6 bases, J lost 0 bases, and 12 bases lay in between. CDR3 DNA: TGTGCCAGTAGCGATACAGGGAGCTCCTACAATGAGCAGTTCTTC. Protein product: CASSDTGSSYNEQFF.

The V gene is TRBV7-8, the J gene TRBJ1-1, with D unclear. The CDR3 sequence is 14 residues long. Germline CDR1 reads SGHVS; CDR2 reads FQNEAQ. V was clipped by 5 bases and J by 7 bases, with 17 bases between them. The CDR3 sequence is CASSRSWSANEAFF. CDR3 DNA: TGTGCCAGCAGCCGAAGCTGGAGTGCGAATGAAGCTTTCTTT.

This clone was seen only a few times. V is TRBV30 and J is TRBJ2-3, with 8 bases identical to TRBD2. CDR1 is GTSNPN, CDR2 SVGIG, per germline (reference sequence). V trimming: 7 bases; J trimming: 0 bases; junction bases outside the gene matches: 12. The CDR3 is 16 residues long. Here the CDR3 reads CAFGAGDVSSTDTQYF. The DNA of the CDR3 is TGTGCCTTCGGAGCGGGGGACGTTTCTAGCACAGATACGCAGTATTTT.

The CDR3: CASSPVSGRGYNEQFF. CDR3 coding DNA: TGCGCCAGCAGCCCCGTGAGCGGGAGGGGGTACAATGAGCAGTTCTTC. The chain uses TRBV10-1 and TRBJ2-1; 10 nucleotides align to TRBD2. The junction had 9 bases not matched to a gene; V was cut back by 6 bases and J by 4 bases. Germline V CDR1 and CDR2: WNHNN, SYGVQD (reference sequence). The CDR3 spans 16 residues.

The chain couples TRBV5-1 to TRBJ2-5, with 9 bases lining up with TRBD1. CDR3 length: 15 amino acids. V shed 2 bases and J 4 bases; nucleotides not matched to a gene: 6. Germline CDR1 is SGHRS and CDR2 is YFSETQ. CDR3 DNA: TGCGCCAGCAGCTTACAGGGACAGGGACCAGAGACCCAGTACTTC. Encoded protein: CASSLQGQGPETQYF.

The chain is built from TRBV6-1 and TRBJ2-7; the D is unclear. CDR3 size: 12 residues. Germline V gene lookup returns CDR1 MNHNS and CDR2 SASEGT. Deletions cut 0 bases from V and 4 bases from J, with 4 bases between. The CDR3 coding sequence is TGTGCCAGCAGTGAAGCAGCATACGAGCAGTACTTC. Its translation is CASSEAAYEQYF.

The gene calls are TRBV11-2 and TRBJ2-1; D not certain. This CDR3 is built from 16 residues. CDR1 and CDR2 from the germline V gene are SGHAT and FQNNGV. V lost 0 bases, J lost 1 base, and 10 bases lay in between. The CDR3 here is CASSLDFRVSYNEQFF. The CDR3 coding sequence is TGTGCCAGCAGCTTAGATTTTAGAGTTTCCTACAATGAGCAGTTCTTC.

This clone has a handful of counts. The gene calls are TRBV10-1 and TRBJ2-3; 9 nucleotides align to TRBD2. V lost 3 bases and J lost 1; bases outside the gene matches: 11. The CDR3 is made up of 18 amino acids. The V gene's germline CDR1 is WNHNN and CDR2 SYGVQD (reference sequence). The CDR3 reads CASSDDSGRDKCTDTQYF. CDR3 nucleotide sequence: TGCGCCAGCAGTGATGATAGCGGGAGAGATAAGTGCACAGATACGCAGTATTTT.

This sequence joins TRBV2 and TRBJ2-2; maybe TRBD1 (6 bases). Germline CDR1 SNHLY, CDR2 FYNNEI. The V end was cut by 4 bases, the J end by 0 bases, with 12 bases between. The CDR3 has 16 amino acids. The chain's CDR3 is CASSVYRASNTGELFF. In nucleotides, the CDR3 is TGTGCCAGCAGTGTTTACAGGGCTTCGAACACCGGGGAGCTGTTTTTT.

This clone was counted once. This chain joins TRBV28 and TRBJ1-1; TRBD1 matches at 10 bases. With V trimmed by 6 bases and J by 4 bases, 8 bases remained unmatched. Germline V lookup: CDR1 MDHEN, CDR2 SYDVKM. The length of the CDR3 is 15 residues. The CDR3 region has the DNA TGTGCCAGCAGACCCGGGGACAGGGGAGTCACTGAAGCTTTCTTT. Translating it yields CASRPGDRGVTEAFF.

The genes are TRBV19 and TRBJ1-1; TRBD1 agrees at 7 bases. The CDR3 has 13 amino acids. The germline CDR1 and CDR2 sequences are LNHDA and SQIVND (reference sequence). V trimming: 3 bases; J trimming: 6 bases; junction bases outside the gene matches: 4. CDR3: CASSIDREAEAFF. In DNA, the CDR3 is TGTGCCAGTAGTATCGACAGGGAGGCTGAAGCTTTCTTT. Full variable domain (remainder filled in from reference TRBV19 and TRBJ1-1): DGGITQSPKYLFRKEGQNVTLSCEQNLNHDAMYWYRQDPGQGLRLIYYSQIVNDFQKGDIAEGYSVSREKKESFPLTVTSAQKNPTAFYLCASSIDREAEAFFGQGTRLTVV.

V and J are TRBV19 and TRBJ2-1, with D uncertain. This CDR3 spans 15 amino acids. Germline V gene lookup returns CDR1 LNHDA and CDR2 SQIVND (reference sequence). The germline V and J ends were trimmed by 1 base and 0 bases, with 7 bases remaining between them. CDR3 region: CASSIAASSYNEQFF. The CDR3 region has the DNA TGTGCCAGTAGTATAGCCGCCAGCTCCTACAATGAGCAGTTCTTC. Complete variable domain (other parts from reference TRBV19 and TRBJ2-1): DGGITQSPKYLFRKEGQNVTLSCEQNLNHDAMYWYRQDPGQGLRLIYYSQIVNDFQKGDIAEGYSVSREKKESFPLTVTSAQKNPTAFYLCASSIAASSYNEQFFGPGTRLTVL.

The chain has TRBV6-4 and TRBJ2-5, with D unresolved. The end of the DNA fits TRBJ2-7 better, so the J call may be wrong. Looked up from germline, CDR1 is MRHNA and CDR2 is SNTAGT. The CDR3 loop spans 10 amino acids. The CDR3 sequence is CASMVYEQYF. In DNA form, the CDR3 reads TGTGCCAGCATGGTGTACGAGCAGTACTTC.

This clone appeared a single time. This rearrangement joins TRBV7-2 to TRBJ2-5; no clear D gene. This CDR3 is 12 amino acids long. Per the germline V gene, CDR1 is SGHTA and CDR2 is FQGNSA. The V and J ends lost 5 bases and 0 bases respectively, with 4 bases between them. CDR3 region: CASSRDQETQYF. For the CDR3, the DNA is TGTGCCAGCAGCCGGGACCAAGAGACCCAGTACTTC. The full variable domain, with the rest looked up from reference TRBV7-2 and TRBJ2-5, is GAGVSQSPSNKVTEKGKDVELRCDPISGHTALYWYRQSLGQGLEFLIYFQGNSAPDKSGLPSDRFSAERTGGSVSTLTIQRTQQEDSAVYLCASSRDQETQYFGPGTRLLVL.

The V gene is TRBV7-6, the J gene TRBJ1-3; 8 nucleotides line up with TRBD1. The germline CDR1 and CDR2 sequences are SGHVS and FNYEAQ. V was clipped by 1 base and J by 0 bases; unmatched bases: 5. The CDR3 contains 17 residues. The CDR3 reads CASSLEGQGSSGNTIYF. The CDR3 DNA sequence: TGTGCCAGCAGCTTAGAAGGACAGGGATCCTCTGGAAACACCATATATTTT. The variable domain in full, with the rest retrieved from reference TRBV7-6 and TRBJ1-3, is GAGVSQSPRYKVTKRGQDVALRCDPISGHVSLYWYRQALGQGPEFLTYFNYEAQQDKSGLPNDRFSAERPEGSISTLTIQRTEQRDSAMYRCASSLEGQGSSGNTIYFGEGSWLTVV.

The gene calls are TRBV5-1 and TRBJ2-1; 10 nucleotides line up with TRBD2. The CDR3 extends over 16 amino acids. Per the germline V gene, CDR1 is SGHRS and CDR2 is YFSETQ. With V trimmed by 2 bases and J by 5 bases, 7 bases remained unmatched. CDR3 sequence (DNA): TGCGCCAGCAGCTTCCTAGCGGGAGTCAGCCACAATGAGCAGTTCTTC. Translated, it gives CASSFLAGVSHNEQFF.

This clone occurred once. The CDR3 bases are TGTGCCAGCAGTCCCCTGGGACAGGGGGCTGGCGAGCAGTACTTC. Protein product: CASSPLGQGAGEQYF. The rearrangement uses TRBV27 and TRBJ2-7; TRBD1 matches 12 bases. There are 15 residues in the CDR3. V dropped 5 bases and J dropped 6; count of bases not matched to a gene: 8. Germline-derived CDR1 and CDR2 are MNHEY and SMNVEV (reference sequence).

The rearrangement uses TRBV19 and TRBJ2-5; TRBD2 matches at 7 bases. This CDR3 spans 17 amino acids. The V and J ends lost 5 bases and 4 bases, in that order; junction bases with no gene match: 16. Germline V gene sequence: CDR1 LNHDA, CDR2 SQIVND (reference sequence). For the CDR3, the DNA is TGTGCCAGTAGTGGGTTTGGGGGAGGGCCTAGCGGAGAGACCCAGTACTTC. It encodes CASSGFGGGPSGETQYF.

The gene calls are TRBV19 and TRBJ2-7; a weak D match, TRBD1 (6 bases). Germline CDR1 is LNHDA and CDR2 is SQIVND (reference sequence). This CDR3 comprises 15 residues. The V gene lost 6 bases and the J gene lost 9 bases, with 24 bases spanning the gap. CDR3 nucleotides: TGTGCCAGTAGCCGCCGGGACACAAATCCCTATCGGCAGTACTTC. This gives the protein CASSRRDTNPYRQYF.

V and J are TRBV7-9 and TRBJ2-7; D is perhaps TRBD2 (6 bases). This CDR3 has 15 amino acids. Between the trimmed V and J ends, which lost 4 bases and 0 bases, there was a span of 13 bases. Germline CDR1 is SEHNR and CDR2 is FQNEAQ (reference sequence). CDR3 DNA sequence: TGTGCCAGCAGCTCGGTGGAGGAGGGCTCCTACGAGCAGTACTTC. Protein: CASSSVEEGSYEQYF. Using reference TRBV7-9 and TRBJ2-7 for the parts outside the CDR3, the full variable domain is DTGVSQNPRHKITKRGQNVTFRCDPISEHNRLYWYRQTLGQGPEFLTYFQNEAQLEKSRLLSDRFSAERPKGSFSTLEIQRTEQGDSAMYLCASSSVEEGSYEQYFGPGTRLTVT.

This rearrangement joins TRBV10-3 to TRBJ2-1, with a possible D match to TRBD2 (5 bases). The CDR3 spans 13 residues. Germline V gene lookup returns CDR1 ENHRY and CDR2 SYGVKD. The V gene lost 6 bases and the J gene lost 2 bases, with 8 bases spanning the gap. For the CDR3, the DNA is TGTGCCATCAGGGACGGGACCTACAATGAGCAGTTCTTC. It specifies CAIRDGTYNEQFF.

The chain combines TRBV15 with TRBJ1-5; D remains unclear. Germline-derived CDR1 and CDR2 are LNHNV and YYDKDF (reference sequence). Between the trimmed V and J ends, which lost 0 bases and 8 bases, there was a span of 8 bases. This CDR3 comprises 13 residues. This chain's CDR3 is CATSRDKVEPQHF. The CDR3 coding sequence is TGTGCCACCAGCAGAGATAAAGTAGAGCCCCAGCATTTT. The full variable domain, in which reference TRBV15 and TRBJ1-5 provide the parts outside the CDR3, is DAMVIQNPRYQVTQFGKPVTLSCSQTLNHNVMYWYQQKSSQAPKLLFHYYDKDFNNEADTPDNFQSRRPNTSFCFLDIRSPGLGDTAMYLCATSRDKVEPQHFGDGTRLSIL.

The CDR3 sequence is CASSPLAGGYNEQFF. The CDR3 nucleotides read TGTGCCAGTAGTCCCCTAGCGGGAGGTTACAATGAGCAGTTCTTC. This sequence joins TRBV19 and TRBJ2-1; 11 bases are a match to TRBD2. There are 15 residues in the CDR3. Germline values: CDR1 LNHDA, CDR2 SQIVND (reference sequence). Trimming cost V 5 bases and J 4 bases; bases outside gene matches: 4.

The rearrangement links TRBV28 to TRBJ1-4; D not certain. V was shortened by 6 bases and J by 4 bases, with 9 bases between the two germline ends. This CDR3 comprises 13 residues. Germline-derived CDR1 and CDR2 are MDHEN and SYDVKM. The CDR3 region has the DNA TGTGCCAGCAGCAGGCCGATTAATGAAAAACTGTTTTTT. Protein sequence: CASSRPINEKLFF.

This clone was picked up a small number of times. The rearrangement uses TRBV28 and TRBJ1-1; 8 bases line up with TRBD1. The junction had 3 bases not matched to a gene; V was cut back by 6 bases and J by 3 bases. The CDR3 extends over 13 amino acids. Germline values: CDR1 MDHEN, CDR2 SYDVKM. The chain's CDR3 is CASRSTGDTEAFF. The DNA of the CDR3 is TGTGCCAGCAGGTCGACAGGGGACACTGAAGCTTTCTTT.

This clone came up a few times. This chain connects TRBV6-4 to TRBJ2-7; 10 bases are a match to TRBD2. The CDR3 is 15 amino acids. Germline V gives CDR1 MRHNA, CDR2 SNTAGT. V was pared by 5 bases and J by 5 bases, with 9 bases of the junction left unmatched. As DNA, the CDR3 is TGTGCCAGCAGTTCCGGGACTAGCGCAGGGGACGAGCAGTACTTC. Translated, it gives CASSSGTSAGDEQYF.

The CDR3 nucleotides are TGTGCCAGCAGCCCTAGACTAGCAGTTGAGCAGTTCTTC. Protein product: CASSPRLAVEQFF. V usage is TRBV9 and J usage is TRBJ2-1; 7 bases fit TRBD2. The germline CDR1 and CDR2 sequences are SGDLS and YYNGEE. The J segment lost 9 bases and the V segment lost 4 bases, leaving 7 bases of the junction unmatched. The CDR3 is made up of 13 amino acids.

The chain couples TRBV5-6 to TRBJ2-1; 7 nucleotides align to TRBD1. Losses at the gene ends were 1 base for V and 4 bases for J; bases not matched to a gene: 2. The CDR3 extends over 14 amino acids. CDR1 SGHDT and CDR2 YYEEEE come from the germline V gene. The CDR3 loop is CASSLRDRYNEQFF. CDR3 nucleotides: TGTGCCAGCAGCTTGAGGGACAGATACAATGAGCAGTTCTTC.

This chain links TRBV11-2 with TRBJ1-1, with 7 positions matching TRBD1. This CDR3 is built from 15 residues. Germline trimming cut 5 bases from V and 3 bases from J; bases unmatched to any gene: 9. CDR1 is SGHAT and CDR2 is FQNNGV in the germline V gene. CDR3: CASSARQGPDTEAFF. The CDR3 region has the DNA TGTGCCAGCAGCGCTCGACAGGGCCCGGACACTGAAGCTTTCTTT. The variable domain in full, with the rest retrieved from reference TRBV11-2 and TRBJ1-1, is EAGVAQSPRYKIIEKRQSVAFWCNPISGHATLYWYQQILGQGPKLLIQFQNNGVVDDSQLPKDRFSAERLKGVDSTLKIQPAKLEDSAVYLCASSARQGPDTEAFFGQGTRLTVV.

V is TRBV4-3 and J is TRBJ2-5; D perhaps matches TRBD1 (6 bases). TRBJ2-7 explains the end of the DNA better; the J call may be wrong. CDR1 LGHNA and CDR2 YSLEER come from the germline V gene. This CDR3 spans 14 amino acids. The CDR3: CASSRAQGFGEQYF. The CDR3, as DNA: TGCGCCAGCAGCCGAGCACAGGGTTTCGGCGAGCAGTACTTC.